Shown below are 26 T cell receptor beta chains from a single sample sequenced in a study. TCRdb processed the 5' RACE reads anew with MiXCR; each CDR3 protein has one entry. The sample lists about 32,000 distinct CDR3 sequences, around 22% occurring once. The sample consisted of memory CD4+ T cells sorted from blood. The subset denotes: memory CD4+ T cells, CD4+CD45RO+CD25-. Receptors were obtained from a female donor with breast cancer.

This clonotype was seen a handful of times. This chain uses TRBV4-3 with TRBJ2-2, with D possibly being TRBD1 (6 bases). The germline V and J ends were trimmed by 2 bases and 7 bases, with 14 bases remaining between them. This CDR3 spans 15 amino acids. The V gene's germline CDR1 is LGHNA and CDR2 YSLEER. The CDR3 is CASSQRNRVNGELFF. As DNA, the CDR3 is TGCGCCAGCAGCCAAAGAAACAGGGTTAACGGGGAGCTGTTTTTT.

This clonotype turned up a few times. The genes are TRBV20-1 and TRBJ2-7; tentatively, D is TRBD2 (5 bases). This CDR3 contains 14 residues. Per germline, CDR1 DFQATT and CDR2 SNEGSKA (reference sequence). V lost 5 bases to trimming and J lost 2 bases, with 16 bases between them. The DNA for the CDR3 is TGCAGTGCTGGCCCCCGGGCGGGCACCTACGAGCAGTACTTC. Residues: CSAGPRAGTYEQYF.

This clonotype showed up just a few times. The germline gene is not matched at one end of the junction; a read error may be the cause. CDR3 region: CASSPRQEISETLYF. CDR3 DNA: TGTGCCAGCAGCCCGAGACAGGAAATAAGTGAGACCCTGTACTTC. J is TRBJ2-5 and V is TRBV5-6; tentative D call: TRBD1 (6 bases). This CDR3 is built from 15 residues. CDR1 SGHDT and CDR2 YYEEEE come from the germline V gene.

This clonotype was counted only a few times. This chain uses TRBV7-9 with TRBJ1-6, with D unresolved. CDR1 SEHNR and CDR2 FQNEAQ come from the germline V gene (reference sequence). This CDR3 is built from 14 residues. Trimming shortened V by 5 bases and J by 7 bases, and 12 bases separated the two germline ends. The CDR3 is CASSRVGGNSPLHF. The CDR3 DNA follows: TGTGCCAGCAGCCGTGTTGGAGGCAATTCACCCCTCCACTTT.

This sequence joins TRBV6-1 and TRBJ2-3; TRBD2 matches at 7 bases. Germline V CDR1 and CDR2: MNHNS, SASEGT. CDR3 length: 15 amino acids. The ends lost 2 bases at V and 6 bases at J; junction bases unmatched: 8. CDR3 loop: CASSENFLGGDTQYF. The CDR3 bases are TGTGCCAGCAGTGAAAACTTCTTGGGGGGGGATACGCAGTATTTT.

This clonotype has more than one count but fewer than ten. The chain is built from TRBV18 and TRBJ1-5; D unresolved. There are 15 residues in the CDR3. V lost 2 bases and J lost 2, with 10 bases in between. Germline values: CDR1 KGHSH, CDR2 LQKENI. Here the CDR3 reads CASSPSRRGNQPQHF. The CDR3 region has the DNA TGTGCCAGCTCACCAAGTCGGAGGGGCAATCAGCCCCAGCATTTT. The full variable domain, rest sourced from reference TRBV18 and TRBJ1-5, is NAGVMQNPRHLVRRRGQEARLRCSPMKGHSHVYWYRQLPEEGLKFMVYLQKENIIDESGMPKERFSAEFPKEGPSILRIQQVVRGDSAAYFCASSPSRRGNQPQHFGDGTRLSIL.

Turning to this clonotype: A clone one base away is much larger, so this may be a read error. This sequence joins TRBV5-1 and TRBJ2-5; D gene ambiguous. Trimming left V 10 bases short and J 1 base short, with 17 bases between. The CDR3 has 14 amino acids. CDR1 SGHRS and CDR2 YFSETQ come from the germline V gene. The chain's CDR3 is CAGSEVGSQETQYF. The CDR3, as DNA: TGCGCCGGCTCTGAGGTGGGCAGCCAAGAGACCCAGTACTTC.

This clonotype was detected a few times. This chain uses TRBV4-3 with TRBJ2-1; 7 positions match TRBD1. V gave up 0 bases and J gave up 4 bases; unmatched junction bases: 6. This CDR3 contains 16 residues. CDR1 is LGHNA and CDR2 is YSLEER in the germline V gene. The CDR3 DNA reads TGCGCCAGCAGCCAAGATCGAGGGACAGATTACAATGAGCAGTTCTTC. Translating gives CASSQDRGTDYNEQFF.

The CDR3 nucleotides read TGTGCCAGCCCCTCGCCTTCGAACAATGAGCAGTTCTTC. It translates to CASPSPSNNEQFF. V is TRBV7-9 and J is TRBJ2-1; D uncertain. The CDR3 has 13 amino acids. Trimming took 8 bases from V and 5 from J, leaving 13 bases between them. Germline CDR1 is SEHNR and CDR2 is FQNEAQ (reference sequence).

This chain's CDR3 is CASSFLAGMNTGELFF. CDR3 coding DNA: TGCGCCAGCAGCTTTTTAGCGGGGATGAACACCGGGGAGCTGTTTTTT. The rearrangement joins TRBV5-1 to TRBJ2-2; TRBD2 matches at 8 bases. CDR3 size: 16 residues. V shed 2 bases and J 1 base; nucleotides not matched to a gene: 4. In germline, CDR1 is SGHRS, CDR2 YFSETQ. Complete variable domain (other parts from reference TRBV5-1 and TRBJ2-2): KAGVTQTPRYLIKTRGQQVTLSCSPISGHRSVSWYQQTPGQGLQFLFEYFSETQRNKGNFPGRFSGRQFSNSRSEMNVSTLELGDSALYLCASSFLAGMNTGELFFGEGSRLTVL.

The DNA of the CDR3 is TGTGCCAGCAGTGACCGACAGGGCGTCAACGAGCAGTACTTC. Residues: CASSDRQGVNEQYF. This chain connects TRBV6-1 to TRBJ2-7, with 7 bases lining up with TRBD1. The J segment lost 5 bases and the V segment lost 3 bases, leaving 7 bases of the junction unmatched. The CDR3 has 14 amino acids. Germline V gives CDR1 MNHNS, CDR2 SASEGT.

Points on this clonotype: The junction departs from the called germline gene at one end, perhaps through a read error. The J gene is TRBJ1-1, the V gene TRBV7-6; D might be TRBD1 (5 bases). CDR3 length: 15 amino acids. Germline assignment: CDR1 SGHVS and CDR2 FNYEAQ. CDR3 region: CASSLVREGNTEASF. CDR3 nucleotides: TGTGCCAGCAGCTTAGTTCGAGAGGGGAACACTGAAGCTTCCTTT.

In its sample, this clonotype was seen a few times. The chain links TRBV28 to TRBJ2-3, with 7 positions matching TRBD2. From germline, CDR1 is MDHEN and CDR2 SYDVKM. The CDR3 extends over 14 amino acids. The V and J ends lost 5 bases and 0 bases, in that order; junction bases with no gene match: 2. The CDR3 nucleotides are TGTGCCAGCAGTCCAGCGGGGAGCACAGATACGCAGTATTTT. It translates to CASSPAGSTDTQYF.

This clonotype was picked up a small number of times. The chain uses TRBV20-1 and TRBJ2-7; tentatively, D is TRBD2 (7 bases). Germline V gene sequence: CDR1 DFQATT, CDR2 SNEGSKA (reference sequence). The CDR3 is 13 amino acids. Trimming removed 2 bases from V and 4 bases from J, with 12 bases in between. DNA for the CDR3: TGCAGTGCTAGACCCGGGGGGCAATACGAGCAGTACTTC. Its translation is CSARPGGQYEQYF.

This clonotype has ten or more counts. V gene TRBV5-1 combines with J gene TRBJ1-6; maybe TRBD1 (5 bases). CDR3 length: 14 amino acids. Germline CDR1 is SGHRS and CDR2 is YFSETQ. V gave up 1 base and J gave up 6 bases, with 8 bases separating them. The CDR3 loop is CASSLSGVNSPLHF. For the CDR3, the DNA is TGCGCCAGCAGCTTGTCGGGGGTTAATTCACCCCTCCACTTT.

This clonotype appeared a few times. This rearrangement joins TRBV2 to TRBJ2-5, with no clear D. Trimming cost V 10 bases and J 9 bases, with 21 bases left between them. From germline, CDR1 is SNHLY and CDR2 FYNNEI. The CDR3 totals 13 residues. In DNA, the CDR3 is TGTGCCACCCTAGAGGCAACTGCAAGAGCCCAGTACTTC. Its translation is CATLEATARAQYF.

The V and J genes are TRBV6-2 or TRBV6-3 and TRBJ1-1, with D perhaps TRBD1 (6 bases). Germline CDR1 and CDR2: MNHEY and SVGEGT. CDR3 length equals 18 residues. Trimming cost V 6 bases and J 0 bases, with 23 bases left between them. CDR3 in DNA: TGTGCCAGCAGACCCGCCGTCGCAGTACAGGGAATGAACACTGAAGCTTTCTTT. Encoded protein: CASRPAVAVQGMNTEAFF.

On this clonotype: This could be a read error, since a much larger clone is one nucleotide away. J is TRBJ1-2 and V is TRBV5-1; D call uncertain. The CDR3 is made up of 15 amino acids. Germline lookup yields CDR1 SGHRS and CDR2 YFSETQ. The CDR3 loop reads CASSLGEGINHGYTF. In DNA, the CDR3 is TGCGCCAGCAGCTTGGGGGAAGGGATTAACCATGGCTACACCTTC.

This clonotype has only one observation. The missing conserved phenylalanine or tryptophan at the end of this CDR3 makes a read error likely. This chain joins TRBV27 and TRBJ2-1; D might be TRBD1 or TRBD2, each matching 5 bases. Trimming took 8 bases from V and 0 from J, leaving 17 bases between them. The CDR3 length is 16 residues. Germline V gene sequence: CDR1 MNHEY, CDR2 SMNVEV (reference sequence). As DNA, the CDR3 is TGTGCCAGCGAGGGGCCCTGGGGAGACTCCTACAATGAGCAGTTCCTC. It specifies CASEGPWGDSYNEQFL.

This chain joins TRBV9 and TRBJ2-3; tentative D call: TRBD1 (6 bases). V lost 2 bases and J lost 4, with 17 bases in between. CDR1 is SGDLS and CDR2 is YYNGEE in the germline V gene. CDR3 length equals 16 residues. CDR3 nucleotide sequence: TGTGCCAGCAGCGTCACAACAGGGTTCGTATCAGATACGCAGTATTTT. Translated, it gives CASSVTTGFVSDTQYF.

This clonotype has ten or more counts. The CDR3 coding sequence is TGCAGTGCTAGAGTCCTAGCGGGAGGGCCTTACGAGCAGTACTTC. It specifies CSARVLAGGPYEQYF. J is TRBJ2-7 and V is TRBV20-1; 12 positions agree with TRBD2. After removal of 1 base from V and 4 bases from J, the junction contained 5 bases not matched to a gene. This CDR3 is 15 amino acids long. Germline V lookup: CDR1 DFQATT, CDR2 SNEGSKA (reference sequence).

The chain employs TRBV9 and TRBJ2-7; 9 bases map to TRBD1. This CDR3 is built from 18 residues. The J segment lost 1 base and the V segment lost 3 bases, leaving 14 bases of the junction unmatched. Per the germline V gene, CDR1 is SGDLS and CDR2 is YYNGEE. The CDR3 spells CASSDPGTGYPGSYEQYF. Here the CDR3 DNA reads TGTGCCAGCAGCGACCCCGGGACAGGGTACCCCGGATCCTACGAGCAGTACTTC.

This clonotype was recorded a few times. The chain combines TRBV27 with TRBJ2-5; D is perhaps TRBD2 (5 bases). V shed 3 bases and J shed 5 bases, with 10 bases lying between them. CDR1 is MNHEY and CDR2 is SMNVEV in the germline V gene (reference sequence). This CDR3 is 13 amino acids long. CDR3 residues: CASSLGVAETQYF. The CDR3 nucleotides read TGTGCCAGCAGTTTGGGAGTTGCCGAGACCCAGTACTTC.

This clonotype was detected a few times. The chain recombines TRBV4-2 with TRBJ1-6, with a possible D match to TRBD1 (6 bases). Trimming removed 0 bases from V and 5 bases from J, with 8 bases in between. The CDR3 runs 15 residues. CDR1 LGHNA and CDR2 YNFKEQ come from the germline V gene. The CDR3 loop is CASSQDPGDNSPLHF. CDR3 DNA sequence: TGTGCCAGCAGCCAAGATCCAGGGGATAATTCACCCCTCCACTTT.

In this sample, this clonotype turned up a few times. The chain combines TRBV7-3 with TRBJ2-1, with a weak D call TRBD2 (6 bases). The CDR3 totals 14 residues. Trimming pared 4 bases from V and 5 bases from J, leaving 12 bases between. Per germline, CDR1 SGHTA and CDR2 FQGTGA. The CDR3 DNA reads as TGTGCCAGCAGCTCCCCGGGACTGAACAATGAGCAGTTCTTC. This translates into CASSSPGLNNEQFF. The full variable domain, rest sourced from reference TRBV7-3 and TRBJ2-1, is GAGVSQTPSNKVTEKGKYVELRCDPISGHTALYWYRQSLGQGPEFLIYFQGTGAADDSGLPNDRFFAVRPEGSVSTLKIQRTERGDSAVYLCASSSPGLNNEQFFGPGTRLTVL.

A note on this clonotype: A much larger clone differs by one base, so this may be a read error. CDR3 sequence reads: CASRHTGAARNIQYF. The CDR3 nucleotides are TGTGCCAGCAGGCATACAGGGGCGGCCAGAAACATTCAGTACTTC. This sequence joins TRBV6-5 and TRBJ2-4; TRBD1 aligns across 7 bases. Per germline, CDR1 MNHEY and CDR2 SVGAGI. The CDR3 contains 15 residues.